The sequence of this T cell receptor (beta chain) was determined in a study of blood T cells in healthy people across ages. A sample-barcoded 5' primer and a J-beta primer mix were used in a second PCR of roughly 6 to 11 cycles. Each cDNA molecule was tagged by a template-switch adaptor that had 12 random nucleotides. TCRdb itself ran the 5' RACE reads through MiXCR, one entry per CDR3 protein. The sample records about 1.5 million distinct CDR3 sequences, about 42% being singletons. CDR1 and CDR2 (germline): SGHRS, YFSETQ. Trimming pared 4 bases from V and 0 bases from J, leaving 16 bases between. This CDR3 spans 16 amino acids.

The V call is TRBV5-1, the J call TRBJ1-1; D is possibly TRBD1 (5 bases). The origin of this receptor is a woman aged 18-29 years in good health. Sequenced material: blood. The CDR3 DNA sequence: TGCGCCAGCAGCCCCGGGGCAGGTGCATTGAACACTGAAGCTTTCTTT. This encodes CASSPGAGALNTEAFF.